Each of the 18 T cell receptor beta chains below was sequenced from the same sample in a study of cytomegalovirus exposure and HLA in healthy donors. Sequencing used immunoSEQ multiplex PCR; TCRdb keeps in-frame clones, though not all of them. In the table there are a few hundred thousand clones, around 90% of which are singletons. Sequenced: PBMCs. The receptors derive from a woman between 18 and 29 years old in good health and CMV-seronegative.

This chain connects TRBV13 to TRBJ2-1, with TRBD2 identical over 10 bases. CDR3 length: 14 residues. With V trimmed by 1 base and J by 15 bases, 9 bases remained unmatched. CDR1 is PRHDT, CDR2 FYEKMQ, per germline (reference sequence). The CDR3 sequence: CASSLVRPSGGGFF. The CDR3 coding sequence is TGTGCCAGCAGCTTAGTACGGCCTAGCGGGGGTGGGTTCTTC.

This chain links TRBV10-3 with TRBJ2-1; D might be TRBD2 (7 bases). V was pared by 0 bases and J by 2 bases, with 11 bases between. The CDR3 extends over 16 amino acids. Germline CDR1 reads ENHRY; CDR2 reads SYGVKD. CDR3 protein: CAISESGGAAYNEQFF. Here the CDR3 DNA reads TGTGCCATCAGTGAGTCAGGGGGGGCGGCCTACAATGAGCAGTTCTTC.

J is TRBJ2-7 and V is TRBV15; 9 nucleotides line up with TRBD1. Trimming took 5 bases from V and 7 from J; bases not matched to a gene: 6. There are 13 residues in the CDR3. Germline V gives CDR1 LNHNV, CDR2 YYDKDF (reference sequence). In DNA, the CDR3 is TGTGCCACCAGCTGGGGACAGGGCCTTGAGCAGTACGTC. This sequence encodes CATSWGQGLEQYV.

The chain couples TRBV30 to TRBJ1-4; 8 bases are shared with TRBD1. Trimming took 2 bases from V and 0 from J; bases not matched to a gene: 8. Per germline, CDR1 GTSNPN and CDR2 SVGIG (reference sequence). This CDR3 is 17 amino acids long. The CDR3 loop is CAWSSGTGNATNEKLFF. As DNA, the CDR3 is TGTGCCTGGAGTTCCGGGACAGGAAATGCAACTAATGAAAAACTGTTTTTT.

CDR3 amino acids: CASSPSRTGADTQYF. CDR3 bases: TGTGCCAGCAGTCCGTCAAGGACGGGGGCAGATACGCAGTATTTT. The gene calls are TRBV27 and TRBJ2-3; possibly TRBD2 for D (6 bases). V was trimmed by 5 bases and J by 4 bases, leaving 16 bases between them. The CDR3 is 15 amino acids. From germline, CDR1 is MNHEY and CDR2 SMNVEV (reference sequence).

The chain links TRBV7-9 to TRBJ1-4; 7 bases fit TRBD1. Looked up from germline, CDR1 is SEHNR and CDR2 is FQNEAQ (reference sequence). There are 17 residues in the CDR3. Trimming at V came to 3 bases and at J to 4 bases, leaving 11 bases not matched to a gene. CDR3 sequence: CASSLDPQGSLNEKLFF. CDR3 in DNA: TGTGCCAGCAGCTTGGACCCACAGGGGTCACTTAATGAAAAACTGTTTTTT.

CDR3 DNA sequence: TGTGCCAGCAGCCCGACGGACAGGTTCGGGCGTAAGGGTTCACCCCTCCACTTT. As protein: CASSPTDRFGRKGSPLHF. The chain combines TRBV7-9 with TRBJ1-6, with 7 nucleotides matching TRBD1. The CDR3 length is 18 residues. Germline V lookup: CDR1 SEHNR, CDR2 FQNEAQ (reference sequence). The V segment lost 5 bases and the J segment 9 bases; nucleotides outside the gene matches: 19.

The rearrangement joins TRBV4-1 to TRBJ2-5; 8 bases fit TRBD2. CDR3 size: 14 residues. Germline CDR1 is MGHRA and CDR2 is YSYEKL. Trimming cost V 2 bases and J 3 bases; bases outside gene matches: 2. The CDR3 nucleotides read TGCGCCAGCAGCCAACCGGGACTAGAAGAGACCCAGTACTTC. This encodes CASSQPGLEETQYF.

The rearrangement joins TRBV6-6 to TRBJ1-1, with D uncertain. Germline loops: CDR1 MNHNY, CDR2 SVGAGI (reference sequence). Trimming left V 8 bases short and J 5 bases short, with 12 bases between. The CDR3 extends over 12 amino acids. DNA of the CDR3: TGTGCCAGCTTTAAGGAGGAAACTGAAGCTTTCTTT. Amino acids: CASFKEETEAFF.

The chain links TRBV5-4 to TRBJ2-1; TRBD2 agrees at 10 bases. V gave up 2 bases and J gave up 6 bases; unmatched junction bases: 8. This CDR3 region has 16 residues. The germline CDR1 and CDR2 sequences are SGHNT and YYREEE (reference sequence). This chain's CDR3 is CASSLGAGGQSNEQFF. CDR3 bases: TGTGCCAGCAGCTTAGGAGCGGGGGGGCAGAGCAATGAGCAGTTCTTC.

The J gene is TRBJ2-5, the V gene TRBV6-6, with TRBD2 matching 8 bases. The CDR3 length is 16 residues. CDR1 is MNHNY and CDR2 is SVGAGI in the germline V gene (reference sequence). V dropped 0 bases and J dropped 1; count of bases not matched to a gene: 4. The CDR3 DNA is TGTGCCAGCAGTTACTCGGCGGGGGGACCCCAAGAGACCCAGTACTTC. Amino acid sequence: CASSYSAGGPQETQYF.

This clone has a single count. DNA of the CDR3: TGTGCCAGCAGCTTAGTGTTTTATCGGACAGGCTTTGCAACTAATGAAAAACTGTTTTTT. Translation: CASSLVFYRTGFATNEKLFF. This sequence joins TRBV11-3 and TRBJ1-4; 7 positions agree with TRBD1. The CDR3 runs 20 residues. The germline gives CDR1 SGHNT, CDR2 YENEEA. Trimming took 1 base from V and 0 from J; bases not matched to a gene: 14.

The chain has TRBV11-2 and TRBJ1-1; the D gene is possibly TRBD1 (5 bases). The CDR3 spans 14 residues. CDR1 is SGHAT, CDR2 FQNNGV, per germline. V lost 1 base to trimming and J lost 5 bases, with 11 bases between them. The CDR3 DNA follows: TGTGCCAGCAGCTTAGTAGGGTCAGGGACTGAAGCTTTCTTT. Encoded protein: CASSLVGSGTEAFF.

The chain joins TRBV5-1 to TRBJ1-4; D unresolved. V lost 0 bases and J 8 bases, leaving 17 bases between the germline ends. The CDR3 spans 16 residues. Germline V CDR1 and CDR2: SGHRS, YFSETQ. The CDR3 reads CASSLARSALEEKLFF. In DNA form, the CDR3 reads TGCGCCAGCAGCTTGGCGAGGAGTGCCTTAGAGGAAAAACTGTTTTTT.

J is TRBJ1-1 and V is TRBV18; the D gene is possibly TRBD1 (6 bases). The CDR3 is 13 residues long. Trimming stripped 6 bases from V and 4 bases from J, with 12 bases between. CDR1 is KGHSH and CDR2 is LQKENI in the germline V gene. The CDR3 DNA sequence: TGTGCCAGCTCCTGGAGGGGGGGCACTGAAGCTTTCTTT. Protein: CASSWRGGTEAFF.

The chain uses TRBV5-1 and TRBJ1-4; tentatively, D is TRBD1 (6 bases). Between the trimmed V and J ends, which lost 0 bases and 7 bases, there was a span of 13 bases. The CDR3 sequence is 15 residues long. From germline, CDR1 is SGHRS and CDR2 YFSETQ. The CDR3 nucleotides are TGCGCCAGCAGCTTGGGCCACAGGGATAGTGAAAAACTGTTTTTT. It codes for CASSLGHRDSEKLFF.

This chain links TRBV9 with TRBJ2-7; possibly TRBD2 for D (5 bases). The CDR3 covers 15 residues. V was shortened by 0 bases and J by 5 bases, with 15 bases between the two germline ends. Germline CDR1 and CDR2: SGDLS and YYNGEE. CDR3 DNA: TGTGCCAGCAGCGTAGGAACTAGTTCAGGTGACGAGCAGTACGTC. This codes for CASSVGTSSGDEQYV.

This chain links TRBV10-1 with TRBJ2-1; 9 positions agree with TRBD1. The CDR3 sequence is 14 residues long. Trimming at V came to 4 bases and at J to 3 bases, leaving 1 base not matched to a gene. Germline V CDR1 and CDR2: WNHNN, SYGVQD (reference sequence). The CDR3 sequence: CASSGDRDYNEQFF. The DNA of the CDR3 is TGCGCCAGCAGTGGGGACAGGGACTACAATGAGCAGTTCTTC.